This T cell receptor (beta chain) was obtained from a study of Ad26.COV2.S vaccination and SARS-CoV-2 variants. Turning to the study itself: The Ad26.COV2.S arm of the COV1001 trial was where the donor was placed. Study-level findings and limits: Assessments of TCR breadth and depth may have underestimated the total T cell responses.

The CDR3 has 17 residues. Germline loops: CDR1 SGHNT, CDR2 YENEEA. V lost 5 bases and J lost 0; bases outside the gene matches: 6. As for treatment: 15 to 20 received Ad26.COV2.S at low or high dose, single or two shots; five or six received placebo; per-sample allocation not given. Day 63 after the first injection of vaccine or placebo was the sampling time. Produced via immunoSEQ multiplex PCR; TCRdb's table is partial and in-frame only. This sample carries under 550,000 clones, roughly 90% of them seen once, and the ten largest clones take 3.6%. About this clone: The target antigen is unknown.

The sequencing used peripheral blood, collected in a trial of Ad26.COV2.S vaccine versus placebo. This receptor was taken from a person between 18 and 60 years old who received the Ad26.COV2.S COVID-19 vaccine or a placebo. V and J are TRBV11-3 and TRBJ2-6; 8 nucleotides agree with TRBD1. The CDR3 sequence is CASSPGTGSSGANVLTF. The DNA for the CDR3 is TGTGCCAGCAGCCCCGGGACAGGTAGCTCTGGGGCCAACGTCCTGACTTTC. Drawing the rest from reference TRBV11-3 and TRBJ2-6, the complete variable domain is EAGVVQSPRYKIIEKKQPVAFWCNPISGHNTLYWYLQNLGQGPELLIRYENEEAVDDSQLPKDRFSAERLKGVDSTLKIQPAELGDSAVYLCASSPGTGSSGANVLTFGAGSRLTVL.